This passage covers 2 T cell receptor beta chains from one sample sequenced in a study of STAT5B mutations in CD4+ large granular lymphocyte leukemia. Using immunoSEQ multiplex PCR, the repertoire was profiled, and TCRdb retains in-frame clones only, with some absent. The table shows some 4,900 clones, with around 88% occurring only once. Sequences were obtained from PBMCs. The source is a man aged 35-49 years with CD4+ T-cell large granular lymphocyte leukemia.

V and J are TRBV29-1 and TRBJ2-3; a possible D gene is TRBD1 (5 bases). The CDR3 contains 14 residues. Germline CDR1 is SQVTM and CDR2 is ANQGSEA. Trimming removed 5 bases at V and 0 bases at J, with 12 bases between. The CDR3 coding sequence is TGCAGCGTTCGTGACAGAGAGAGCACAGATACGCAGTATTTT. This translates into CSVRDRESTDTQYF.

The V and J genes are TRBV28 and TRBJ2-2; 7 bases agree with TRBD1. The CDR3 totals 13 residues. Germline-derived CDR1 and CDR2 are MDHEN and SYDVKM. V lost 6 bases, J lost 7 bases, and 5 bases stayed unmatched. The CDR3, as DNA: TGTGCCAGCAGCCCAGGGGGTGGCGGGGAGCTGTTTTTT. Translating gives CASSPGGGGELFF.